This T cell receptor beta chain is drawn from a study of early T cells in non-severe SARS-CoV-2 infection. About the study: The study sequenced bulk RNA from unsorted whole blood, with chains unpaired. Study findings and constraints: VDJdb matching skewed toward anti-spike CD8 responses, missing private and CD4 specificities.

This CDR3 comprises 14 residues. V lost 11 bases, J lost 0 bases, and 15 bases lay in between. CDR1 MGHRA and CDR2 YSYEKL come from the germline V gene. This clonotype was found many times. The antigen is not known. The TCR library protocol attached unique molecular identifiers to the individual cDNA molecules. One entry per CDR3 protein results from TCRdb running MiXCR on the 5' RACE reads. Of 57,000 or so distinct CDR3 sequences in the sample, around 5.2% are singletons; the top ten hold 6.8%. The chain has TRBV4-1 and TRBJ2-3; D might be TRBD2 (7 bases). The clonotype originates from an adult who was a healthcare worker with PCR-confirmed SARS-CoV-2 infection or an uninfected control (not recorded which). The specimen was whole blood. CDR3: CASTGGLSTDTQYF. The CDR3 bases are TGCGCCTCCACGGGGGGCCTCAGCACAGATACGCAGTATTTT.